Here is one T cell receptor beta chain with its context. Its recognized antigen is unknown. Per-base qualities were not stored, and no clone one base away is much larger. These data are taken from a study of blood T cell repertoires in COVID-19 (dated by TCRdb to the early 2020s). Turning to the overall study: Collaborator samples came from the United States, Italy and Spain and covered acute and convalescent phases of COVID-19. The repertoires were released in a freely available public database meant as a resource for research on the immune response to SARS-CoV-2. The samples were drawn from the first 160 participants of the ongoing ImmuneRACE study and from 950 to 1,500 subjects provided by 6 global collaborators. A de-identified subject ID, COVID-19 status, age in years and sex were almost always included in the sample metadata. The dataset comprised deeply sampled blood TCRbeta repertoires from subjects exposed to, actively infected with, or recovered from COVID-19. The material from the prospective study consisted of cDNA or gDNA derived from T cells, B-cell-depleted T cells, or PBMCs. Where HLA class I and class II types were available, the types were taken from metadata supplied by the sample provider, not from assay-based typing. Findings and caveats that apply to the study as a whole: Clinical and demographic metadata were provided uncurated, with the amount varying by source and participant.

TCRbeta CDR3 regions were amplified from genomic DNA using the immunoSEQ Assay, a bias-controlled multiplex PCR. The study's own analysis went as follows. Nucleated cell counts per sample were estimated from amplification of reference gene primers within the assay. Sequence reads were collapsed and filtered to measure the absolute abundance of every unique TCRbeta CDR3 rearrangement. For each sample, productive Simpson clonality was calculated by taking the square root of Simpson's diversity index across productive rearrangements. TCRdb took this table from immuneACCESS and kept in-frame rearrangements with V and J called. Such tables lack part of the clones; where checked against another copy, unresolved V genes explain under half of the gap, and the rest is unexplained. That table supplies the V and J calls and clone size; D and trimming were determined from the DNA. The sample profile shows 250,000 to 350,000 clones; about nine tenths of them were found once. Approximately 12% of the sample is held by the ten biggest clonotypes.

Trimming takes 2 bases from V and 0 bases from J, and the germline ends sit 12 bases apart. The CDR3 spans 16 residues, from the cysteine through the phenylalanine. Only the CDR3 DNA stays, 48 bases, in frame from base 1. Per the germline V gene, SGHRS is the CDR1 and YFSETQ is the CDR2. The collaborating institutions used their own protocols to collect whole blood in K2EDTA tubes. For TCRbeta analysis, collaborators shipped samples in one of three forms: frozen whole blood, isolated PBMCs, or DNA extracted from either of those sample types. The material sequenced was peripheral blood. This receptor was obtained from a woman between 55 and 75 years old with acute or convalescent COVID-19. The chain is made from TRBV5-1 and TRBJ1-3; the D gene is perhaps TRBD1, on 5 matching bases. The sequenced DNA is TGCGCCAGCAGCTTATCTTTCAGGGCCTCTGGAAACACCATATATTTT. It translates as CASSLSFRASGNTIYF.